The 9 T cell receptor beta chains reported below all come from one sample, sequenced in a study of vaccination effects on CD4 cells after COVID-19. Their cognate antigens are unknown. With the ViraFEST assay, the study expanded antigen-specific CD4+ T cells using viral peptide pools, then sequenced them. Scientists isolated CD4+ T cells after an approximately 10-day culture period ended. BNT162b2 vaccine or mRNA-1273 vaccine was given to participants in two doses. This table comes from immunoSEQ multiplex PCR, and its TCRdb copy is limited to in-frame clones, with some not included. The table records under 35,000 clones, over 65% of them present only once. Sequencing used CD4+ T cells from PBMCs cultured with HCoV-NL63 spike peptides, obtained after COVID-19 vaccination. Source of these receptors: a human donor who received a COVID-19 vaccine.

This chain uses TRBV6-4 with TRBJ2-1; 12 bases agree with TRBD2. CDR1 is MRHNA, CDR2 SNTAGT, per germline. There are 15 residues in the CDR3. J was trimmed by 5 bases and V by 5 bases; bases with no gene match: 4. The CDR3 DNA reads TGTGCCAGCAGTCAACTAGCGGGAGGCCACAATGAGCAGTTCTTC. Translation: CASSQLAGGHNEQFF.

V and J are TRBV7-8 and TRBJ1-1, with 8 bases fitting TRBD1. Germline lookup yields CDR1 SGHVS and CDR2 FQNEAQ. The V segment lost 5 bases and the J segment 7 bases; nucleotides outside the gene matches: 3. The CDR3 has 12 residues. The CDR3 loop reads CASSVGQGEAFF. The CDR3, as DNA: TGTGCCAGCAGCGTAGGACAGGGTGAAGCTTTCTTT.

V is TRBV11-2 and J is TRBJ2-2, with a possible D match to TRBD1 (5 bases). Trimming stripped 1 base from V and 7 bases from J, with 13 bases between. In germline, CDR1 is SGHAT, CDR2 FQNNGV. The CDR3 has 15 residues. This chain's CDR3 is CASSLGWQGDGELFF. The CDR3 nucleotides are TGTGCCAGCAGCTTAGGGTGGCAGGGTGACGGGGAGCTGTTTTTT.

This sequence joins TRBV7-2 and TRBJ2-1, with 13 bases fitting TRBD2. J lost 9 bases, V lost 2 bases, and 7 bases had no gene match. The CDR3 is 16 amino acids. Germline-derived CDR1 and CDR2 are SGHTA and FQGNSA. CDR3 protein: CASSLTSGGAQPEQFF. The DNA of the CDR3 is TGTGCCAGCAGCTTAACTAGCGGGGGGGCCCAGCCTGAGCAGTTCTTC.

The chain employs TRBV4-1 and TRBJ1-4; weak D call: TRBD1 (6 bases). Germline CDR1 reads MGHRA; CDR2 reads YSYEKL. With 4 bases removed from V and 7 bases from J, the gap between germline ends came to 16 bases. The CDR3 has 15 residues. The CDR3 DNA is TGCGCCAGCAGCCGCGTGGGGGCAAAGGGTGAAAAACTGTTTTTT. This encodes CASSRVGAKGEKLFF.

V is TRBV27 and J is TRBJ1-2, with TRBD1 identical over 7 bases. The V and J ends lost 5 bases and 4 bases, in that order; junction bases with no gene match: 4. From germline, CDR1 is MNHEY and CDR2 SMNVEV (reference sequence). The length of the CDR3 is 13 residues. CDR3 DNA sequence: TGTGCCAGCAGTGCACAGGGGCGCTATGGCTACACCTTC. Translating it yields CASSAQGRYGYTF.

The rearrangement joins TRBV30 to TRBJ2-1; 8 nucleotides agree with TRBD2. Germline CDR1 is GTSNPN and CDR2 is SVGIG (reference sequence). The CDR3 has 15 amino acids. Losses at the gene ends were 0 bases for V and 7 bases for J; bases not matched to a gene: 8. CDR3 nucleotides: TGTGCCTGGAGTGTAGGGTTAGCGGGGTTGAATGAGCAGTTCTTC. Its protein is CAWSVGLAGLNEQFF.

The V gene is TRBV7-2, the J gene TRBJ2-2; D possibly corresponds to TRBD2 (5 bases). The CDR3 is made up of 14 amino acids. Trimming took off 5 bases at V and 4 bases at J, with 11 bases between the two ends. The germline gives CDR1 SGHTA, CDR2 FQGNSA. The CDR3: CASSSGLFTGELFF. For the CDR3, the DNA is TGTGCCAGCAGCAGCGGACTGTTCACCGGGGAGCTGTTTTTT.

This chain links TRBV3-1 (or the pseudogene TRBV3-2) with TRBJ2-7; TRBD2 is a possible D gene (6 bases). Germline V lookup: CDR1 LGHDT, CDR2 YNNKEL (reference sequence). The CDR3 extends over 16 amino acids. V gave up 1 base and J gave up 6 bases, with 19 bases separating them. Here the CDR3 reads CASSQGLAAVGGEQYF. The DNA for the CDR3 is TGTGCCAGCAGCCAAGGATTGGCGGCGGTGGGGGGCGAGCAGTACTTC.